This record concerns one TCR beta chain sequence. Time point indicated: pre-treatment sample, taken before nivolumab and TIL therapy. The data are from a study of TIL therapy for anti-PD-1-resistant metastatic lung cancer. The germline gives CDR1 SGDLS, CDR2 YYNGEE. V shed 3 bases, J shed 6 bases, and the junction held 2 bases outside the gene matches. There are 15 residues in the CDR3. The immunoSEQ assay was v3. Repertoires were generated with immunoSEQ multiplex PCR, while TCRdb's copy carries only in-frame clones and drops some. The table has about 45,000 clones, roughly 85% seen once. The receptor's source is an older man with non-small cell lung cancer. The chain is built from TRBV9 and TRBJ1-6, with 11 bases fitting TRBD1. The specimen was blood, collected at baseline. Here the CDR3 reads CASSGGQGANSPLHF. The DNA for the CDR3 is TGTGCCAGCAGCGGAGGACAGGGGGCTAATTCACCCCTCCACTTT.